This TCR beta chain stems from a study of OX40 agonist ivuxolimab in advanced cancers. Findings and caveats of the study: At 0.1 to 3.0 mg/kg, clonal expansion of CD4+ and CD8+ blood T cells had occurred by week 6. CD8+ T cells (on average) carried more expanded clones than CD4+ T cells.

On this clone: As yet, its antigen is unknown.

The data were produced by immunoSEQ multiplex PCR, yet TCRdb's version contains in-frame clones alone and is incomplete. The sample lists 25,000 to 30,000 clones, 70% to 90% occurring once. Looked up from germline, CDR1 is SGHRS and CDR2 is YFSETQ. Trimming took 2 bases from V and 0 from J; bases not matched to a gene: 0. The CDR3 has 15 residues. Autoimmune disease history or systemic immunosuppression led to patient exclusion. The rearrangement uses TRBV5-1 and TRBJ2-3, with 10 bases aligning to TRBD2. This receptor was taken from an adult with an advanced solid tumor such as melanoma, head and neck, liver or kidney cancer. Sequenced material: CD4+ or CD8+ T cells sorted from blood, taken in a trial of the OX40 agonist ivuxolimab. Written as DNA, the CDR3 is TGCGCCAGCAGCTTACTAGCGGGGAGCACAGATACGCAGTATTTT. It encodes CASSLLAGSTDTQYF.